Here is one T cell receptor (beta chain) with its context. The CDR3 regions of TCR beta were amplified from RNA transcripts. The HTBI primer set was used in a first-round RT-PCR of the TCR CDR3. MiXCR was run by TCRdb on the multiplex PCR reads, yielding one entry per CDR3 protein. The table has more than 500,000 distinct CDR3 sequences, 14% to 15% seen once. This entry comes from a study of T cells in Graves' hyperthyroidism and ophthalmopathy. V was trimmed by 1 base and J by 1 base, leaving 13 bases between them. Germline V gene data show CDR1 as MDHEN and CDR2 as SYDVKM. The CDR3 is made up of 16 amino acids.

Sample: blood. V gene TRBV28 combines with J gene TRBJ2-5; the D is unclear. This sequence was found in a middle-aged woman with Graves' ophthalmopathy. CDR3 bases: TGTGCCAGCAGTTTATCTTTGTCGGAGATCCAAGAGACCCAGTACTTC. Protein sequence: CASSLSLSEIQETQYF.